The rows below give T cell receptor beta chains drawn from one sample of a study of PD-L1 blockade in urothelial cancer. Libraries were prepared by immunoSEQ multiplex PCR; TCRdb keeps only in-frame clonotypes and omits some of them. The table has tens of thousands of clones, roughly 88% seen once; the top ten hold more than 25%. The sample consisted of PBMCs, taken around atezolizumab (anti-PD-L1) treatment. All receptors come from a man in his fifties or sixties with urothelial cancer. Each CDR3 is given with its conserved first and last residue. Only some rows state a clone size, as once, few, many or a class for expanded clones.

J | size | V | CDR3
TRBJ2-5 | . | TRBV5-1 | CASSLGAGSETQYF
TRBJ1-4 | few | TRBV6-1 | CASSEFRTGSEKLFF
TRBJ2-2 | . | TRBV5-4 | CASSLGRRTGELFF
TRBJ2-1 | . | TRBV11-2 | CASSLGEVHGGEQFF
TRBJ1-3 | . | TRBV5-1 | CASSWTGTPEGTIYF
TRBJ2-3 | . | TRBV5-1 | CASSLVSGTDTQYF
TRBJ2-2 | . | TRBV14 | CASSQDQGTGELFF
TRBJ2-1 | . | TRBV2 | CASSGQGSYEQFF
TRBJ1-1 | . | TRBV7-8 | CASRSQGGNTEAFF
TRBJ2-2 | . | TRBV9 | CASSVALAEAGELFF
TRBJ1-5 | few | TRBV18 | CASSSTGANQPQHF
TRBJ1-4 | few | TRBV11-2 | CASRKQGWGATNEKLFF